At least ten counts were recorded for the clone carrying this TCR beta chain. The antigen remains undetermined. A sample-barcoded 5' primer and a J-beta primer mix were used in a second PCR of roughly 7 to 11 cycles. Each cDNA was tagged by a template-switch adaptor containing 12 random nucleotides. TCRdb recomputed calls from the 5' RACE reads with MiXCR, one row per CDR3 protein. The sample has 950,000 to 1,200,000 distinct CDR3 sequences, around two fifths seen once. Germline loops: CDR1 ENHRY, CDR2 SYGVKD. The CDR3 contains 16 residues. The V gene end was trimmed by 4 bases and the J gene end by 6 bases; junction bases not matched to a gene: 12. These data come from a study of blood T cells in healthy people across ages. Study-wide results and caveats: Age advanced and TCR beta diversity per million T cells fell, roughly linearly. The study found more naive CD4+ cells and higher diversity in long-lived than aged donors.

The specimen was blood. This receptor was taken from a man between 18 and 35 years old in good health. The genes are TRBV10-3 and TRBJ2-1; 7 bases match TRBD2. CDR3: CAISGQTSIRSNEQFF. In DNA, the CDR3 is TGTGCCATCAGTGGGCAGACTAGCATAAGGTCCAATGAGCAGTTCTTC.